These 26 T cell receptor beta chains were all obtained from the same sample, sequenced in a study of shared clonotypes between healthy human individuals (dated by TCRdb to about 2020). The library was prepared using the immunoSEQ multiplex PCR assay. TCRdb limited this immuneACCESS table to in-frame rearrangements with V and J called. A share of clones is missing; checked studies link under half to unresolved V genes, and the rest is unexplained. Present in this sample are about 2 million clones, roughly 94% of which were seen just once. The ten biggest clones cover about 1.1% of the sample. CD8 naive samples were CD45RO-negative cells positively selected for CCR7, giving a CD45RA+CCR7+ population that excluded TemRA cells. What was sequenced was naive CD8+ T cells sorted from blood. The sample's cell subset or site label is to be understood as: CD45RA+CCR7+. These receptors were taken from a man aged 18 to 35 in good health.

J is TRBJ1-5 and V is TRBV7-6; D is unresolved. Germline V lookup: CDR1 SGHVS, CDR2 FNYEAQ. With 8 bases removed from V and 4 bases from J, the gap between germline ends came to 12 bases. The CDR3 sequence is 13 residues long. The CDR3 protein is CASAKNGNQPQHF. In DNA form, the CDR3 reads TGTGCCAGCGCCAAAAACGGGAATCAGCCCCAGCATTTT. Full variable domain (missing parts from reference TRBV7-6 and TRBJ1-5): GAGVSQSPRYKVTKRGQDVALRCDPISGHVSLYWYRQALGQGPEFLTYFNYEAQQDKSGLPNDRFSAERPEGSISTLTIQRTEQRDSAMYRCASAKNGNQPQHFGDGTRLSIL.

The chain recombines TRBV25-1 with TRBJ1-1, with D hard to call. The CDR3 is 13 residues long. Germline V lookup: CDR1 MGHDK, CDR2 SYGVNS. Trimming took off 10 bases at V and 4 bases at J, with 16 bases between the two ends. The CDR3 bases are TGTGCCACCGCCCCGGGTTCCGGCACTGAAGCTTTCTTT. Translated: CATAPGSGTEAFF.

The rearrangement uses TRBV7-2 and TRBJ2-7; 7 bases match TRBD1. V shed 3 bases and J 0 bases; nucleotides not matched to a gene: 2. CDR3 length equals 14 residues. Germline lookup yields CDR1 SGHTA and CDR2 FQGNSA. Here the CDR3 reads CASSFRQGSYEQYF. CDR3 nucleotide sequence: TGTGCCAGCAGCTTTCGACAGGGCTCCTACGAGCAGTACTTC.

This chain joins TRBV13 and TRBJ2-5, with unresolved D. The V end was cut by 4 bases, the J end by 2 bases, with 11 bases between. The CDR3 sequence is 14 residues long. CDR1 PRHDT and CDR2 FYEKMQ come from the germline V gene (reference sequence). CDR3 sequence: CASSSWGSQETQYF. The CDR3 nucleotides are TGTGCCAGCAGCTCATGGGGTAGTCAAGAGACCCAGTACTTC. Complete variable domain (other parts from reference TRBV13 and TRBJ2-5): AAGVIQSPRHLIKEKRETATLKCYPIPRHDTVYWYQQGPGQDPQFLISFYEKMQSDKGSIPDRFSAQQFSDYHSELNMSSLELGDSALYFCASSSWGSQETQYFGPGTRLLVL.

The genes are TRBV29-1 and TRBJ2-1, with 13 bases identical to TRBD2. Germline loops: CDR1 SQVTM, CDR2 ANQGSEA. This CDR3 is built from 14 residues. The CDR3 loop reads CRAAGTSGNHEQFF. DNA of the CDR3: TGCAGAGCCGCCGGGACTAGCGGGAACCATGAGCAGTTCTTC.

In nucleotides, the CDR3 is TGTGCCAGCAGCTGGGCTCTCGACACTGAAGCTTTCTTT. Encoded protein: CASSWALDTEAFF. The V call is TRBV5-6, the J call TRBJ1-1; D unclear. The CDR3 is 13 amino acids. V was shortened by 3 bases and J by 3 bases, with 9 bases between the two germline ends. Germline CDR1 and CDR2: SGHDT and YYEEEE. The complete variable domain, with remaining parts taken from reference TRBV5-6 and TRBJ1-1, reads DAGVTQSPTHLIKTRGQQVTLRCSPKSGHDTVSWYQQALGQGPQFIFQYYEEEERQRGNFPDRFSGHQFPNYSSELNVNALLLGDSALYLCASSWALDTEAFFGQGTRLTVV.

The rearrangement joins TRBV19 to TRBJ2-7, with 7 nucleotides matching TRBD1. Per germline, CDR1 LNHDA and CDR2 SQIVND (reference sequence). V lost 5 bases to trimming and J lost 0 bases; unmatched junction nucleotides: 7. This CDR3 has 15 amino acids. DNA of the CDR3: TGTGCCAGTAGTCCCGTCGGGGACAGCTCCTACGAGCAGTACTTC. The encoded protein is CASSPVGDSSYEQYF.

The rearrangement links TRBV27 to TRBJ2-7; D unclear. The V and J ends lost 2 bases and 0 bases respectively, with 8 bases between them. The CDR3 loop spans 14 amino acids. Per the germline V gene, CDR1 is MNHEY and CDR2 is SMNVEV (reference sequence). The CDR3 sequence: CASSLTYDSYEQYF. The CDR3, as DNA: TGTGCCAGCAGTTTAACCTACGACTCCTACGAGCAGTACTTC.

This sequence joins TRBV27 and TRBJ2-1; D perhaps matches TRBD1 (6 bases). The V gene's germline CDR1 is MNHEY and CDR2 SMNVEV (reference sequence). CDR3 size: 15 residues. V gave up 2 bases and J gave up 6 bases, with 14 bases separating them. CDR3 coding DNA: TGTGCCAGCAGTTTAACAGGGAATAATCTCAATGAGCAGTTCTTC. Its translation is CASSLTGNNLNEQFF.

The V and J genes are TRBV15 and TRBJ1-1, with a possible D match to TRBD1 (5 bases). The V end lost 0 bases, the J end lost 4 bases, and 12 bases lay between the germline ends. The germline CDR1 and CDR2 sequences are LNHNV and YYDKDF (reference sequence). The CDR3 has 15 residues. The CDR3 reads CATSRDGGTLTEAFF. The CDR3 nucleotides are TGTGCCACCAGCAGAGATGGGGGGACCCTCACTGAAGCTTTCTTT.

A word on this clone: This specimen includes other DNA sequences encoding the same CDR3. The V call is TRBV11-2, the J call TRBJ2-7; 7 nucleotides agree with TRBD1. Germline assignment: CDR1 SGHAT and CDR2 FQNNGV. This CDR3 contains 13 residues. V shed 4 bases, J shed 2 bases, and the junction held 2 bases outside the gene matches. The CDR3 nucleotides are TGTGCCAGCAGCTGGGACAGCACCTACGAGCAGTACTTC. Amino acids: CASSWDSTYEQYF.

This clone appeared once. This chain uses TRBV27 with TRBJ1-1; TRBD1 aligns across 8 bases. CDR3 length equals 16 residues. V was pared by 5 bases and J by 7 bases, with 15 bases of the junction left unmatched. The germline gives CDR1 MNHEY, CDR2 SMNVEV (reference sequence). This chain's CDR3 is CASSTYTGTGLIEAFF. The CDR3 DNA reads as TGTGCCAGCAGTACCTACACCGGGACAGGCCTCATTGAAGCTTTCTTT.

The chain links TRBV9 to TRBJ2-2; unclear D gene. From germline, CDR1 is SGDLS and CDR2 YYNGEE. V lost 3 bases and J 8 bases, leaving 8 bases between the germline ends. The CDR3 consists of 12 residues. The CDR3 reads CASSAPLGELFF. CDR3 coding DNA: TGTGCCAGCAGCGCCCCTTTGGGGGAGCTGTTTTTT.

The chain joins TRBV9 to TRBJ1-6; D not certain. This CDR3 comprises 16 residues. CDR1 SGDLS and CDR2 YYNGEE come from the germline V gene. Trimming pared 0 bases from V and 10 bases from J, leaving 17 bases between. In nucleotides, the CDR3 is TGTGCCAGCAGCGTAGACCCAACCGATCCTGGGTCACCCCTCCACTTT. It codes for CASSVDPTDPGSPLHF.

This sequence joins TRBV4-1 and TRBJ1-6, with a tentative D call TRBD1 (6 bases). The CDR3 has 12 amino acids. Germline-derived CDR1 and CDR2 are MGHRA and YSYEKL. V lost 2 bases and J 13 bases, leaving 9 bases between the germline ends. The DNA of the CDR3 is TGCGCCAGCAGCCAAAGGGGGGGGCCCCTCCACTTT. This translates into CASSQRGGPLHF.

As for this clone: Within the sample, other DNA sequences also encode this same CDR3. The chain recombines TRBV4-1 with TRBJ1-1; D may be TRBD1 (6 bases). Trimming left V 1 base short and J 4 bases short, with 10 bases between. Germline values: CDR1 MGHRA, CDR2 YSYEKL. This CDR3 has 14 amino acids. CDR3 amino acids: CASSQVQGTTEAFF. The CDR3 DNA reads as TGCGCCAGCAGCCAAGTACAGGGAACCACTGAAGCTTTCTTT.

The chain has TRBV6-1 and TRBJ1-2; 11 bases match TRBD1. Losses at the gene ends were 7 bases for V and 2 bases for J; bases not matched to a gene: 6. This CDR3 has 15 amino acids. Germline V gene sequence: CDR1 MNHNS, CDR2 SASEGT. The CDR3, as DNA: TGTGCCAGCACACTAAGGGACAGGGGGAACTATGGCTACACCTTC. Protein sequence: CASTLRDRGNYGYTF.

To note about this clone: A far larger clone is only one base removed, so a read error is likely. Other DNA sequences in the sample encode the same CDR3. The V call is TRBV9, the J call TRBJ2-7; no definite D call. This CDR3 contains 11 residues. The germline V gene has CDR1 SGDLS and CDR2 YYNGEE. Trimming stripped 0 bases from V and 6 bases from J, with 4 bases between. This chain's CDR3 is CASSVGGEQYF. The CDR3 DNA reads as TGTGCCAGCAGCGTAGGGGGCGAGCAGTACTTC.

J is TRBJ2-5 and V is TRBV4-1; the D gene is possibly TRBD2 (5 bases). Trimming cost V 4 bases and J 1 base, with 7 bases left between them. The CDR3 contains 13 residues. From germline, CDR1 is MGHRA and CDR2 YSYEKL. The DNA of the CDR3 is TGCGCCAGCAGCCGGAGGCTCCAAGAGACCCAGTACTTC. This sequence encodes CASSRRLQETQYF.

Comment on this clone: This same CDR3 is encoded by further DNA sequences in the sample. CDR3 nucleotides: TGCAGCGTTGAAGAAGAGGGGGTCGAGCAGTACTTC. Translating gives CSVEEEGVEQYF. V is TRBV29-1 and J is TRBJ2-7; possibly TRBD1 for D (6 bases). The CDR3 totals 12 residues. The V end lost 0 bases, the J end lost 6 bases, and 9 bases lay between the germline ends. Germline CDR1 SQVTM, CDR2 ANQGSEA.

The gene calls are TRBV4-1 and TRBJ1-5; D remains unclear. From germline, CDR1 is MGHRA and CDR2 YSYEKL. The CDR3 covers 14 residues. V lost 1 base, J lost 3 bases, and 7 bases lay in between. This CDR3 reads CASSQGSLNQPQHF. CDR3 DNA: TGCGCCAGCAGCCAAGGTAGTCTCAATCAGCCCCAGCATTTT.

V is TRBV11-1 and J is TRBJ2-1; 9 bases align to TRBD1. CDR3 length equals 13 residues. With V trimmed by 4 bases and J by 12 bases, 7 bases remained unmatched. Germline values: CDR1 SGHAT, CDR2 FQDESV (reference sequence). For the CDR3, the DNA is TGTGCCAGCAGCTCGGCGAGGGACAGGGCGCAGTTCTTC. It codes for CASSSARDRAQFF. The full variable domain, in which reference TRBV11-1 and TRBJ2-1 provide the parts outside the CDR3, is EAEVAQSPRYKITEKSQAVAFWCDPISGHATLYWYRQILGQGPELLVQFQDESVVDDSQLPKDRFSAERLKGVDSTLKIQPAELGDSAMYLCASSSARDRAQFFGPGTRLTVL.

V is TRBV7-9 and J is TRBJ2-7; 8 bases align to TRBD1. The V gene's germline CDR1 is SEHNR and CDR2 FQNEAQ (reference sequence). V was pared by 5 bases and J by 3 bases, with 6 bases of the junction left unmatched. CDR3 length: 14 residues. The CDR3 DNA reads TGTGCCAGCAGCCGATCGGACAGGGACTACGAGCAGTACTTC. This codes for CASSRSDRDYEQYF.

V is TRBV21-1 and J is TRBJ1-4; no check of the table's D call, TRBD1, against the DNA was made. TRBV21-1 is deemed a pseudogene. This CDR3 is built from 12 residues. The CDR3 DNA is TGTGCCAGCAGCAAAGCCGGGGGGACAGGGAAATTT. Protein sequence: CASSKAGGTGKF.

The V call is TRBV7-9, the J call TRBJ2-3, with 10 positions matching TRBD2. This CDR3 region has 16 residues. Trimming at V came to 3 bases and at J to 4 bases, leaving 7 bases not matched to a gene. Germline loops: CDR1 SEHNR, CDR2 FQNEAQ (reference sequence). The CDR3 DNA is TGTGCCAGCAGCTTCCCTTCTAGCGGGGGAGCAGATACGCAGTATTTT. It is translated as CASSFPSSGGADTQYF.

The chain couples TRBV9 to TRBJ1-1, with D perhaps TRBD1 (5 bases). Germline V CDR1 and CDR2: SGDLS, YYNGEE. CDR3 length equals 14 residues. The V gene lost 4 bases and the J gene lost 4 bases, with 14 bases spanning the gap. CDR3 in amino acids: CASSLKLGGTEAFF. CDR3 coding DNA: TGTGCCAGCAGCCTAAAGCTGGGGGGCACTGAAGCTTTCTTT.